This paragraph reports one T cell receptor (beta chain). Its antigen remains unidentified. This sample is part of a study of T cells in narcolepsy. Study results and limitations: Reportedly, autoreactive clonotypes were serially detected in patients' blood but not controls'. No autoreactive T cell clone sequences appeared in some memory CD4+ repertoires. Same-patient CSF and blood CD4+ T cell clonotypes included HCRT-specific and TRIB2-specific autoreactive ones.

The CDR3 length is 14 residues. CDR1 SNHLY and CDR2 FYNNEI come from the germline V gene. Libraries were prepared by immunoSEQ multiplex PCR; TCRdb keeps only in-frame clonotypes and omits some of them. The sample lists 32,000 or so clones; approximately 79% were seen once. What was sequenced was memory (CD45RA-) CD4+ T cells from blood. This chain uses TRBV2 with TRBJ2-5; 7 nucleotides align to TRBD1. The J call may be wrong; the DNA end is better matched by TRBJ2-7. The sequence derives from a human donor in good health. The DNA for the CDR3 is TGTGCCAGCAATTCGGGGACAGTCCAACCCGAGCAGTACTTC. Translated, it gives CASNSGTVQPEQYF.